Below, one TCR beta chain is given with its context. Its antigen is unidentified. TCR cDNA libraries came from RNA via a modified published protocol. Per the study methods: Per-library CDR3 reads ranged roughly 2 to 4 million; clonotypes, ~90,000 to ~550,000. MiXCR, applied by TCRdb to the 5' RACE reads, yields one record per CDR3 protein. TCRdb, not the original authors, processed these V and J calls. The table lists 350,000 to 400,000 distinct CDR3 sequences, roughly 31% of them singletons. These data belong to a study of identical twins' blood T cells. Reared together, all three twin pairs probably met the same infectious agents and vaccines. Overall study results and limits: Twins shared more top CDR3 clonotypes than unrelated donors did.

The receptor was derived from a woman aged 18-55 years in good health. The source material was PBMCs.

This chain's CDR3 is CASSQQNGAGELFF. CDR3 nucleotides: TGTGCCAGCAGCCAACAAAACGGGGCCGGGGAGCTGTTTTTT. The rearrangement links TRBV7-9 to TRBJ2-2, with a weak D call TRBD2 (5 bases). CDR1 and CDR2 (germline): SEHNR, FQNEAQ (reference sequence). This CDR3 is built from 14 residues. The ends were cut back, 5 bases at V and 6 bases at J, with 13 bases in the middle.